This T cell receptor beta chain stems from a study of blood T cell repertoires in COVID-19. Whole-study context: Some COVID-19 samples were acute and others convalescent; all came from the United States, Italy and Spain. Sources were T cells, B-cell-depleted T cells, or PBMCs; the material itself was cDNA or gDNA.

The CDR3 has 14 residues. Deletions cut 7 bases from V and 2 bases from J, with 15 bases between. CDR1 is SNHLY and CDR2 is FYNNEI in the germline V gene. Original data processing: Reference gene primer amplification in the assay estimated nucleated cell counts. Assay: immunoSEQ multiplex PCR; the TCRdb copy retains only in-frame clones and omits some. The DNA gave D and trimming, while V, J and clone size come from that table. The sample gives tens of thousands of clones, about nine tenths of which show up once; roughly 2% is in the top ten. The material sequenced was peripheral blood. The chain couples TRBV2 to TRBJ2-7; D possibly corresponds to TRBD1 (5 bases). The clonotype originates from a man aged 50-59 years with acute or convalescent COVID-19. Here the CDR3 reads CASNLGTGTYEQYF. DNA for the CDR3: TGTGCCAGCAACCTAGGCACAGGAACCTACGAGCAGTACTTC.